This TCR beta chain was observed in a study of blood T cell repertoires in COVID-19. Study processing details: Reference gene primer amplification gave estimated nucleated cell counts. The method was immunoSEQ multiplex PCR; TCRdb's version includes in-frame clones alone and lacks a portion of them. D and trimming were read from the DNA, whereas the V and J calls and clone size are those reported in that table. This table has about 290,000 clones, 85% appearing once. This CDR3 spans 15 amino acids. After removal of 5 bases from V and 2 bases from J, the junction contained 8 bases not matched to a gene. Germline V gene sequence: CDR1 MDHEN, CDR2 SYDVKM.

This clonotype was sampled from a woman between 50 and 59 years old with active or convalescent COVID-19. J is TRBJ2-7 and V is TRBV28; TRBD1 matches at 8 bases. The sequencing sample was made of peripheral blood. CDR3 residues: CASSPEGQGTYEQYF. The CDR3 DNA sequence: TGTGCCAGCAGTCCCGAAGGACAGGGCACCTACGAGCAGTACTTC.